The present T cell receptor (beta chain) was sequenced within a study of blood T cell repertoires in COVID-19 (dated by TCRdb to about 2020). Some background on the complete study: Samples covering the acute and convalescent phases of COVID-19 were provided by collaborators in the United States, Italy and Spain. The prospective study material was composed of cDNA or gDNA derived from T cells, B-cell-depleted T cells, or PBMCs. The dataset comprised deeply sampled blood TCRbeta repertoires from subjects exposed to, actively infected with, or recovered from COVID-19. The repertoires were released in a freely available public database intended as a resource for research on the immune response to SARS-CoV-2. Samples were obtained from the ongoing ImmuneRACE study (first 160 participants) and from 1,254 subjects provided by 6 global collaborators. The sample metadata nearly always contained a de-identified subject ID, COVID-19 status, age in years and sex. HLA class I and class II types, where available, came from metadata supplied by the sample provider rather than from assay-based typing.

CDR3 length: 14 amino acids, cysteine to phenylalanine. Left in the record is the CDR3 DNA by itself, 42 bases read in frame from the first base. CDR1 MRHNA and CDR2 SNTAGT are derived from the germline V gene. V lost 0 bases and J lost 7 bases; the stretch between them is 12 bases long. For this clone: Its antigen is unknown. The input lacks base qualities; no much larger clone sits a single base away.

TCRbeta CDR3 regions were amplified from genomic DNA by means of the immunoSEQ Assay, a bias-controlled multiplex PCR. As for how the authors treated the data: Within the assay, amplification of reference gene primers was used to estimate how many nucleated cells each sample contained. Sequence reads were collapsed and filtered to measure the absolute abundance of every unique TCRbeta CDR3 rearrangement. For each sample, productive Simpson clonality was calculated by taking the square root of Simpson's diversity index across productive rearrangements. In TCRdb, the immuneACCESS table is reduced to in-frame sequences with V and J assigned. These tables do not hold every clone; where another copy was compared, an unresolved V gene accounts for under half, and the others remain unexplained. V and J calls and clone size come straight from that table; D and trimming were deduced from the DNA. The sample data list about 330,000 clones, and approximately 86% of these were observed just once. More than 7.5% of the sample comes from the top ten.

Broad study findings and their caveats: How much clinical and demographic metadata was included differed by source and by participant, and the metadata was provided uncurated.

One collaborating source in Seattle enrolled patients during active infection and followed them longitudinally through the course of disease. The collaborating institutions used their own protocols to collect whole blood in K2EDTA tubes. For TCRbeta analysis, collaborator samples were shipped as frozen whole blood, as isolated PBMCs, or as DNA extracted from either sample type. The sample was peripheral blood. The clonotype originates from a man aged 25-45 years with COVID-19, enrolled during active disease. This chain is built from TRBV6-4 and TRBJ1-1, with the D gene not confidently named. In nucleotide form, the sequence is TGTGCCAGCAGTGACTCGATGGAGGGCAGTGAAGCTTTCTTT. Translation gives CASSDSMEGSEAFF.